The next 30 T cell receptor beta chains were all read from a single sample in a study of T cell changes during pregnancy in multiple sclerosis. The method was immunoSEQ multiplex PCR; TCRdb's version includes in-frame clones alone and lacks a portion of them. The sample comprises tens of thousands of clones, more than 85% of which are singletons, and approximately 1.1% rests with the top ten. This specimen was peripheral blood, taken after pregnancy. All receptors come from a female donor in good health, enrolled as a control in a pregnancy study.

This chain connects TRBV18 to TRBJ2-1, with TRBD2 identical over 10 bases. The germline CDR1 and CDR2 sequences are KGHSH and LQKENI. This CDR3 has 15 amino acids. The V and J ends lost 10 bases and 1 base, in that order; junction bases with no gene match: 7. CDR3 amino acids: CATRSGRESYNEQFF. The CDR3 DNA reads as TGTGCCACCCGGAGCGGGAGGGAATCCTACAATGAGCAGTTCTTC.

CDR3 sequence (DNA): TGTGCCAGCAGCTTAGAGGGAGGGGCCCATGGCTACACCTTC. Protein product: CASSLEGGAHGYTF. This chain uses TRBV7-9 with TRBJ1-2; D possibly corresponds to TRBD1 (5 bases). Germline V gene lookup returns CDR1 SEHNR and CDR2 FQNEAQ (reference sequence). The CDR3 runs to 14 residues. V was pared by 1 base and J by 6 bases, with 12 bases between.

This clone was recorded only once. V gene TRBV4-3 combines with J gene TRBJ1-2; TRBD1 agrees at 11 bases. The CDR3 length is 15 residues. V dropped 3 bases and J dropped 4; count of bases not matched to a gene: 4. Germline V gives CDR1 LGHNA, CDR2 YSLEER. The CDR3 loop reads CASSHRTGGTYGYTF. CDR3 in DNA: TGCGCCAGCAGCCACCGGACAGGGGGCACCTATGGCTACACCTTC.

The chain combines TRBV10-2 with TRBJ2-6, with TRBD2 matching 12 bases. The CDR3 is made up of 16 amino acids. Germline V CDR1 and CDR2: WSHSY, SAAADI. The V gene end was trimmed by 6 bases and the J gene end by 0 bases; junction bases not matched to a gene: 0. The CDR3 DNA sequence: TGCGCCAGCAGGACTAGCGGGAGCTCTGGGGCCAACGTCCTGACTTTC. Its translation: CASRTSGSSGANVLTF.

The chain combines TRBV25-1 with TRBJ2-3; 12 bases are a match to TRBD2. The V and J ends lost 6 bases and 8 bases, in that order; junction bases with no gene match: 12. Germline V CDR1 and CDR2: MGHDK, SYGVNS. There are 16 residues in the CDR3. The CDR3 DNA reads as TGTGCCAGCAGGGCGAGACTAGCGGGAGAGACTGGTACGCAGTATTTT. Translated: CASRARLAGETGTQYF.

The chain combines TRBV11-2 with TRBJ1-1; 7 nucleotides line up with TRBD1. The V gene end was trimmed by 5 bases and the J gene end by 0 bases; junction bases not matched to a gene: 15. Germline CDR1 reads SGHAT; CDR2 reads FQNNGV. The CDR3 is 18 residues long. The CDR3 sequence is CASSDPGNRGTMNTEAFF. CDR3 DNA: TGTGCCAGCAGCGACCCCGGGAACAGGGGAACAATGAACACTGAAGCTTTCTTT.

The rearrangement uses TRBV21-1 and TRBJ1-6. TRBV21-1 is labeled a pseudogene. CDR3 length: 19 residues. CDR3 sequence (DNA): TGTGCCAGCAGCAAAGTCTACCAAAAGAGGGGGGGACATAATTCACCCCTCCACTTT. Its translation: CASSKVYQKRGGHNSPLHF.

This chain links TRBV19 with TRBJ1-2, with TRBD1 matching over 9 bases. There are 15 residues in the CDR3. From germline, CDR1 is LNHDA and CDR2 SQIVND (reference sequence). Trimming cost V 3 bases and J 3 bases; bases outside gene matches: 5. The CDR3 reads CASSIMTGGDYGYTF. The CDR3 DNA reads TGTGCCAGTAGTATCATGACAGGGGGGGACTATGGCTACACCTTC.

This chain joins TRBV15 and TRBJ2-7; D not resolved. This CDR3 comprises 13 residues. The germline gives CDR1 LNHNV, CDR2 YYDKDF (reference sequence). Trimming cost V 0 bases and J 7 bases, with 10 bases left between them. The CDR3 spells CATSRDLSREQYF. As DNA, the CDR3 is TGTGCCACCAGCAGAGATCTGTCCCGGGAGCAGTACTTC.

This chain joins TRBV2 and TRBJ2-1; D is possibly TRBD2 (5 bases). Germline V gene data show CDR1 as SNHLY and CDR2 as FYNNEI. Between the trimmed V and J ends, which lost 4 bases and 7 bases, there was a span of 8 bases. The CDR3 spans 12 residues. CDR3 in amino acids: CASSATRNEQFF. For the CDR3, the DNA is TGTGCCAGCAGTGCTACTAGGAATGAGCAGTTCTTC.

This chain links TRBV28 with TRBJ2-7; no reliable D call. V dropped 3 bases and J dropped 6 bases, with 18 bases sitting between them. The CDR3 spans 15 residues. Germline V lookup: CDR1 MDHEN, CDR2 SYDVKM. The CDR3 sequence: CASSLQPPRQTEQYF. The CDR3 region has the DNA TGTGCCAGCAGTTTGCAACCCCCCAGGCAGACCGAGCAGTACTTC. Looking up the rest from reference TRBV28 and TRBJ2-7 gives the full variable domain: DVKVTQSSRYLVKRTGEKVFLECVQDMDHENMFWYRQDPGLGLRLIYFSYDVKMKEKGDIPEGYSVSREKKERFSLILESASTNQTSMYLCASSLQPPRQTEQYFGPGTRLTVT.

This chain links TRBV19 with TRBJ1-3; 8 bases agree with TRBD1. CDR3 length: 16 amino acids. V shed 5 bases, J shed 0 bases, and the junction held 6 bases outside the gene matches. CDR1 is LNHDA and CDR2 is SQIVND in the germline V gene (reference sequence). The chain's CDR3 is CASSPDRASSGNTIYF. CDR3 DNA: TGTGCCAGTAGTCCGGACAGGGCGAGCTCTGGAAACACCATATATTTT.

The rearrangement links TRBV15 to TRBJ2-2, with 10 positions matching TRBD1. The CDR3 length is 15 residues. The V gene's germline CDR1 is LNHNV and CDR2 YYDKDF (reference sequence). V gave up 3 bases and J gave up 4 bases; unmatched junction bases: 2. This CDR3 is CATSRDRGFTGELFF. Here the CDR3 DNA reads TGTGCCACCAGCAGGGACAGGGGGTTCACCGGGGAGCTGTTTTTT.

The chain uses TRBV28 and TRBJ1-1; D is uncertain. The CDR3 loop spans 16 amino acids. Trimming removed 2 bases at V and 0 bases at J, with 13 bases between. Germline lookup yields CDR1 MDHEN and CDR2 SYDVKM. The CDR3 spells CASSLNAAVLNTEAFF. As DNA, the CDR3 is TGTGCCAGCAGTTTAAATGCGGCGGTCTTGAACACTGAAGCTTTCTTT.

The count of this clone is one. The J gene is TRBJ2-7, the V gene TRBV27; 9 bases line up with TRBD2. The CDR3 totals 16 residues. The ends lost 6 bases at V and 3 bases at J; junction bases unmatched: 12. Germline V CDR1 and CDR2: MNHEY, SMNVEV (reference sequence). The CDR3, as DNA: TGTGCCAGCAGGATGACTAGCGGAGGAGAGAGCTACGAGCAGTACTTC. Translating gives CASRMTSGGESYEQYF.

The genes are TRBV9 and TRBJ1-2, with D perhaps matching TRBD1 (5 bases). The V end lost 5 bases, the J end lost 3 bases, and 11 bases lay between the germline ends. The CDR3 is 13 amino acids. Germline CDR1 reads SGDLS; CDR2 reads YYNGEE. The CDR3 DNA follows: TGTGCCAGCAGTGGGGGGGGTTACTATGGCTACACCTTC. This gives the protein CASSGGGYYGYTF.

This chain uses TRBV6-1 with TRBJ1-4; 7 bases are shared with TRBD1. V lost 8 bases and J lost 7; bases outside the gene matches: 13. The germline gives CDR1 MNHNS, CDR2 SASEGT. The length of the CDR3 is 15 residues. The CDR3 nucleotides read TGTGCCAGCGGAAAGGAGGGGGCAGGTGGTGAAAAACTGTTTTTT. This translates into CASGKEGAGGEKLFF.

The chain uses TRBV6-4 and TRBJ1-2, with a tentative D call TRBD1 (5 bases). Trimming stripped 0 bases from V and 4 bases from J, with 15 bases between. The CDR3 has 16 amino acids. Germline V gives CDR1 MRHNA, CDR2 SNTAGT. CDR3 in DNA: TGTGCCAGCAGTGACTCAGCAGGGAAAGGGATCTATGGCTACACCTTC. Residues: CASSDSAGKGIYGYTF.

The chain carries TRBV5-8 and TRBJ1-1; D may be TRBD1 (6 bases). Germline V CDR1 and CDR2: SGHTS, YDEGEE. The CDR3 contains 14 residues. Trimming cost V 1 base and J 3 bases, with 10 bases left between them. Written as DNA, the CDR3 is TGTGCCAGCAGCTTGAGGGGGGGGGACACTGAAGCTTTCTTT. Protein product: CASSLRGGDTEAFF.

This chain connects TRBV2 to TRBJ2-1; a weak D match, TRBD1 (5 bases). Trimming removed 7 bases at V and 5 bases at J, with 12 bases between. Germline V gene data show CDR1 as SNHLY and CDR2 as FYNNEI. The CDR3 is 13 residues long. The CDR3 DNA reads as TGTGCCAGCATTTCAGGGTTGGACAATGAGCAGTTCTTC. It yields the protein CASISGLDNEQFF.

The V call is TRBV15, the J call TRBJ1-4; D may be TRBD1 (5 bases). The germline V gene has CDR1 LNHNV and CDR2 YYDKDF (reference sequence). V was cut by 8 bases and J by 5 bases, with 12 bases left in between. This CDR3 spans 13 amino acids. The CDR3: CATPGGGNEKLFF. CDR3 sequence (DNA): TGTGCCACCCCCGGGGGTGGCAATGAAAAACTGTTTTTT. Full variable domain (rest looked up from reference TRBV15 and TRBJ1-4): DAMVIQNPRYQVTQFGKPVTLSCSQTLNHNVMYWYQQKSSQAPKLLFHYYDKDFNNEADTPDNFQSRRPNTSFCFLDIRSPGLGDTAMYLCATPGGGNEKLFFGSGTQLSVL.

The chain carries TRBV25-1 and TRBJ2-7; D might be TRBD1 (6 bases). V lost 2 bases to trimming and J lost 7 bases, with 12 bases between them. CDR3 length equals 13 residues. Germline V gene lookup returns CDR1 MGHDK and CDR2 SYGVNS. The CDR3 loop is CASSEVGAGEQYF. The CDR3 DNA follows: TGTGCCAGCAGTGAAGTGGGGGCTGGAGAGCAGTACTTC.

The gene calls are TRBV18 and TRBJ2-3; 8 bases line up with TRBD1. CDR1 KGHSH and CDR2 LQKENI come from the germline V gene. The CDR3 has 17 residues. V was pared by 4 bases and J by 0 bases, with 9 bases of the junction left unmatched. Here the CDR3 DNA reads TGTGCCAGCTCACTGAAGAGACAGGGGACTAGCACAGATACGCAGTATTTT. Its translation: CASSLKRQGTSTDTQYF.

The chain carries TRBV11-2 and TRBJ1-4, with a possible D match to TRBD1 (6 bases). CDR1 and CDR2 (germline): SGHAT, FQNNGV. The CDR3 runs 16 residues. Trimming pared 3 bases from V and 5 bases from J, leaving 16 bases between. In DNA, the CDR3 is TGTGCCAGCAGCTTCAAACCCCGACAGGAGAATGAAAAACTGTTTTTT. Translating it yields CASSFKPRQENEKLFF.

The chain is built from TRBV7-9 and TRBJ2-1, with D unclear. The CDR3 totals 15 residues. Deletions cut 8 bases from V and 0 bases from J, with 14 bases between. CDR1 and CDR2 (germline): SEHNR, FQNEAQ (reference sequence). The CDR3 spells CASVDSILSYNEQFF. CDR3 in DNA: TGTGCCAGCGTAGATTCTATACTCTCCTACAATGAGCAGTTCTTC.

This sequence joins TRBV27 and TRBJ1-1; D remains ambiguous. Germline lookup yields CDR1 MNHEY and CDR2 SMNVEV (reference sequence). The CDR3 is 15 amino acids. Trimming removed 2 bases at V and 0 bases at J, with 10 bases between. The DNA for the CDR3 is TGTGCCAGCAGTTTAAGCGGGGTAGTGAACACTGAAGCTTTCTTT. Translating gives CASSLSGVVNTEAFF.

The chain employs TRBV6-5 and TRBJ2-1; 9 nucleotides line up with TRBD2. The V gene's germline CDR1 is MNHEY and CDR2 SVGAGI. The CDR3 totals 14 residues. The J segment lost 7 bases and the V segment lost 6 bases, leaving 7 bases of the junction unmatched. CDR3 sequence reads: CASSLAGARNEQFF. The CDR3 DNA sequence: TGTGCCAGCAGCTTAGCGGGAGCAAGGAATGAGCAGTTCTTC.

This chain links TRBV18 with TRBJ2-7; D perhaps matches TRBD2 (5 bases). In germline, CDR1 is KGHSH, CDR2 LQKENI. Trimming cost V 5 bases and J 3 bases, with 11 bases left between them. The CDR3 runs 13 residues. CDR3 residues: CASSSLGSYEQYF. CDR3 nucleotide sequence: TGTGCCAGCTCATCTCTAGGGAGCTACGAGCAGTACTTC.

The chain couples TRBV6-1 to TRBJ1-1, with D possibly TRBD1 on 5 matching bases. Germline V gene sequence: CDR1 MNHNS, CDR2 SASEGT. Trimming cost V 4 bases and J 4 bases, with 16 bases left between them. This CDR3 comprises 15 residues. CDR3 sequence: CASSGRGRGGTEAFF. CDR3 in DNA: TGTGCCAGCAGTGGGCGGGGGAGGGGTGGCACTGAAGCTTTCTTT.

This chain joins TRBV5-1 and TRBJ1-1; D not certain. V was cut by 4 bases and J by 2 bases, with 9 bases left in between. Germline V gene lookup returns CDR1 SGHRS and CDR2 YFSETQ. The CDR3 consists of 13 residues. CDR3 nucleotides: TGCGCCAGCAGCCCGGCGGGTAACACTGAAGCTTTCTTT. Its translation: CASSPAGNTEAFF.